Listed below are T cell receptor beta chains from one sample, sequenced in a study of T cell changes during pregnancy in multiple sclerosis. Profiling relied on immunoSEQ multiplex PCR, and the TCRdb table lists in-frame clones only, not all of them. The table records nearly 110,000 clones, 85% to 95% of them present only once. Sequences were derived from peripheral blood, sampled in the third trimester of pregnancy. These receptors all come from a female donor in good health, enrolled as a control in a pregnancy study. CDR3s include the opening cysteine and the closing phenylalanine or tryptophan. The D gene is left open where the match is weak. The listing skips clone size in some rows; elsewhere it reads once, few, many or a size class.

size: -; D: TRBD2; V: TRBV27; CDR3: CASRLAWYNEQFF
size: -; D: TRBD2; V: TRBV5-6; CDR3: CASSLVTSGSTDTQYF
size: few; D: -; V: TRBV7-2; CDR3: CASSLAPQGTYEQYF
size: -; D: TRBD1; V: TRBV19; CDR3: CASSIDTSGQGASEQFF
size: -; D: -; V: TRBV11-1; CDR3: CASSFSGENYGYTF
size: -; D: TRBD1; V: TRBV14; CDR3: CASSQVRTGEQYF
size: -; D: -; V: TRBV9; CDR3: CASSVESQGHGEAFF
size: -; D: -; V: TRBV2; CDR3: CASSEEQPYGYTF
size: -; D: -; V: TRBV14; CDR3: CASSQAVYGYTF
size: -; D: -; V: TRBV2; CDR3: CASSGKGQGSPLHF
size: -; D: TRBD2; V: TRBV27; CDR3: CASVPGLAGGHPDTQYF
size: -; D: TRBD2; V: TRBV6-5; CDR3: CASSAKRGSYNEQFF
size: -; D: -; V: TRBV7-9; CDR3: CASSLALRWETQYF
size: -; D: -; V: TRBV4-3; CDR3: CASSQDTGNIQYF
size: -; D: TRBD2; V: TRBV9; CDR3: CASSVEIAGASTDTQYF
size: -; D: -; V: TRBV7-9; CDR3: CASSLGPRGDTEAFF